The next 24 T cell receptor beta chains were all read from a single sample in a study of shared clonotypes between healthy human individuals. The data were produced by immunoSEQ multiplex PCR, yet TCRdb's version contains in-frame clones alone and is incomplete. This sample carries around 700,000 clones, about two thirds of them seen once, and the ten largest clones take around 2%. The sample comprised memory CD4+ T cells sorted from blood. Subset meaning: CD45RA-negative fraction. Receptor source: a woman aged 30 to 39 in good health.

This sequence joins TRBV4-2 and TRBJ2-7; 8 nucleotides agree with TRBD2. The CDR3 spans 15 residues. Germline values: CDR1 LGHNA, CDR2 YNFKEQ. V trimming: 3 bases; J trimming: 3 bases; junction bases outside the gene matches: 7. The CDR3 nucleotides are TGTGCCAGCAGCCAGGATAGCGGGACCGGCTACGAGCAGTACTTC. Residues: CASSQDSGTGYEQYF.

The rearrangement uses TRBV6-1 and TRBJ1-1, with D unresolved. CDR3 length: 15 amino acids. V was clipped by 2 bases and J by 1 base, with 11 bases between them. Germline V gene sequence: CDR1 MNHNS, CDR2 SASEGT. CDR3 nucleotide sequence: TGTGCCAGCAGTGAACTCGCGTGGCAGAACACTGAAGCTTTCTTT. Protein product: CASSELAWQNTEAFF.

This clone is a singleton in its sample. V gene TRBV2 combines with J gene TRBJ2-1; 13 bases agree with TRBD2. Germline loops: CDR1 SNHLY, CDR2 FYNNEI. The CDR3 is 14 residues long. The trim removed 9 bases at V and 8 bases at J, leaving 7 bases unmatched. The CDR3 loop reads CARKGTSGNYEQFF. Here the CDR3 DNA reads TGTGCCAGAAAAGGGACTAGCGGGAATTATGAGCAGTTCTTC.

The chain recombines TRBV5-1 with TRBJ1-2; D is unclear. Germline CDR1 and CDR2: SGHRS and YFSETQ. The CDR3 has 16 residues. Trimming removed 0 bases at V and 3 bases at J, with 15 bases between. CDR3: CASSLAPAVSDYGYTF. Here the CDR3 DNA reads TGCGCCAGCAGCTTGGCCCCCGCGGTTTCAGACTATGGCTACACCTTC.

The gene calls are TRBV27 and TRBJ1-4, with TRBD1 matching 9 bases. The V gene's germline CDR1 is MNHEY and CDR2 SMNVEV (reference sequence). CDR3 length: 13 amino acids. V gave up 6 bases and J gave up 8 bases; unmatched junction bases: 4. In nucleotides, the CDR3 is TGTGCCAGCAGCGACAGGGGGGTCGAAAAACTGTTTTTT. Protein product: CASSDRGVEKLFF. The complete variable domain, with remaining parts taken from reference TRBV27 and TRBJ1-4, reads EAQVTQNPRYLITVTGKKLTVTCSQNMNHEYMSWYRQDPGLGLRQIYYSMNVEVTDKGDVPEGYKVSRKEKRNFPLILESPSPNQTSLYFCASSDRGVEKLFFGSGTQLSVL.

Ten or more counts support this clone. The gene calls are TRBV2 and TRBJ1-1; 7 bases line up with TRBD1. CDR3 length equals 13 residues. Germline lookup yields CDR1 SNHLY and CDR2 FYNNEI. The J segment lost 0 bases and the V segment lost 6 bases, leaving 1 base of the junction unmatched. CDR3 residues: CASRGQLNTEAFF. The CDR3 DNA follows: TGTGCCAGCAGGGGACAGTTGAACACTGAAGCTTTCTTT.

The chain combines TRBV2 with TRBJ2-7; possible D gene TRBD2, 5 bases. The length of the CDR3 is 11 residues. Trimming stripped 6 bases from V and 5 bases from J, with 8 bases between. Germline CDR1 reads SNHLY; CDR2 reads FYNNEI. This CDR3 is CASRAENEQYF. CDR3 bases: TGTGCCAGCAGAGCGGAGAACGAGCAGTACTTC.

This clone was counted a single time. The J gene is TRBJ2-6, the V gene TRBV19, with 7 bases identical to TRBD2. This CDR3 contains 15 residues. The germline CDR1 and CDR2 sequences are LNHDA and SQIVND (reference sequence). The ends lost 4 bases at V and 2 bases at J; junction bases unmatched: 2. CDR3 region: CASSSGSAGANVLTF. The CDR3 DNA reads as TGTGCCAGTAGTAGCGGGAGTGCTGGGGCCAACGTCCTGACTTTC.

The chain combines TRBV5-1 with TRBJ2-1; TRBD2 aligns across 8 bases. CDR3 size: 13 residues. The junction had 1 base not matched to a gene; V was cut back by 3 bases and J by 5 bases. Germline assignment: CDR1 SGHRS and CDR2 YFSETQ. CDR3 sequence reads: CASSWTSNNEQFF. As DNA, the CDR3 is TGCGCCAGCAGCTGGACTAGCAACAATGAGCAGTTCTTC. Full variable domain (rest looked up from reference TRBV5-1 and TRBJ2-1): KAGVTQTPRYLIKTRGQQVTLSCSPISGHRSVSWYQQTPGQGLQFLFEYFSETQRNKGNFPGRFSGRQFSNSRSEMNVSTLELGDSALYLCASSWTSNNEQFFGPGTRLTVL.

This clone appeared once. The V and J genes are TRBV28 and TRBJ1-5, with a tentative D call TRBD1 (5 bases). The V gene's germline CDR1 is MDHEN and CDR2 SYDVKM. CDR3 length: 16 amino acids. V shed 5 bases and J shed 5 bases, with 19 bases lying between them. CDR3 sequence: CASSHGTGRGDQPQHF. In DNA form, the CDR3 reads TGTGCCAGCAGTCATGGTACAGGAAGAGGAGATCAGCCCCAGCATTTT.

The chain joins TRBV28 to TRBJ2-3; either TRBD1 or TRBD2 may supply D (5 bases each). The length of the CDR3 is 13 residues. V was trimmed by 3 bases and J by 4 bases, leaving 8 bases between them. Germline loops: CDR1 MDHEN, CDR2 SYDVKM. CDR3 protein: CASSFGAADTQYF. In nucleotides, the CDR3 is TGTGCCAGCAGTTTCGGGGCTGCAGATACGCAGTATTTT.

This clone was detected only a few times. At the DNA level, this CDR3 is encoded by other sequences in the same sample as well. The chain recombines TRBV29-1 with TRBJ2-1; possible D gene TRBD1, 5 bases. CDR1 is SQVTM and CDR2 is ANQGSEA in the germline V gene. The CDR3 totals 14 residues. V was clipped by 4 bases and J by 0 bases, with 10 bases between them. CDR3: CSVAWTTSYNEQFF. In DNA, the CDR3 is TGCAGCGTTGCATGGACAACCTCCTACAATGAGCAGTTCTTC.

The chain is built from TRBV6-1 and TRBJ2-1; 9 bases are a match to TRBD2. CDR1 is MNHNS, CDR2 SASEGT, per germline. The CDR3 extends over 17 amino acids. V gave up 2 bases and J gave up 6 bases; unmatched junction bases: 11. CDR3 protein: CASSEWLDAGGLNEQFF. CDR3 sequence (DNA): TGTGCCAGCAGTGAATGGTTAGACGCGGGAGGGCTCAATGAGCAGTTCTTC.

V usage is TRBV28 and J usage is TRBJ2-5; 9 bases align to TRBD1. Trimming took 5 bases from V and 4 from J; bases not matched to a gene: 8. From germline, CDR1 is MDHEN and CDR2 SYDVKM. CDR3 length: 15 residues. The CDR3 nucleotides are TGTGCCAGCAGTACACCCGGGACAGGGCGAGAGACCCAGTACTTC. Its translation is CASSTPGTGRETQYF.

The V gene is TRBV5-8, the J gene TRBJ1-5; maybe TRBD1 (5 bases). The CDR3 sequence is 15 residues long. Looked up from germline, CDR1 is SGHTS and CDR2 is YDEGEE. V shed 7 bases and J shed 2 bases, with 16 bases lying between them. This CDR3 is CASDRGQRGNQPQHF. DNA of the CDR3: TGTGCCAGCGACCGGGGCCAAAGGGGCAATCAGCCCCAGCATTTT.

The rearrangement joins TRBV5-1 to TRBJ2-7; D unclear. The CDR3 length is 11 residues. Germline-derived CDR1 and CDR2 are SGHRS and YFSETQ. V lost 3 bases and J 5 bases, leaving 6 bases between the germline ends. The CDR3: CASSYDHEQYF. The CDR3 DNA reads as TGCGCCAGCAGCTACGATCACGAGCAGTACTTC.

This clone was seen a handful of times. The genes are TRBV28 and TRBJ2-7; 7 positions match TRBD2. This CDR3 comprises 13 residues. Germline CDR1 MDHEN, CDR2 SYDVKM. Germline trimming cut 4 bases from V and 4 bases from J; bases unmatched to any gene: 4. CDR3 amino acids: CASSSAGLYEQYF. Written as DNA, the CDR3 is TGTGCCAGCAGTTCAGCGGGACTATACGAGCAGTACTTC.

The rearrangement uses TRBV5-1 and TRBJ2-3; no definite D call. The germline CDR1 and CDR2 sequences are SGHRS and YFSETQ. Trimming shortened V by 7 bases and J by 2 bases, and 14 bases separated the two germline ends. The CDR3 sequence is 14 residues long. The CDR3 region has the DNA TGCGCCAGCCGAGGATCTCTCCACACAGATACGCAGTATTTT. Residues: CASRGSLHTDTQYF.

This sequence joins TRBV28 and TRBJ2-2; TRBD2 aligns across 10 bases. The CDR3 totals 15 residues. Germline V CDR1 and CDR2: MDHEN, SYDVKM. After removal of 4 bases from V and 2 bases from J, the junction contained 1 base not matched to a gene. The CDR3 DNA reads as TGTGCCAGCAGTTCTAGCGGGAGTAACACCGGGGAGCTGTTTTTT. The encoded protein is CASSSSGSNTGELFF.

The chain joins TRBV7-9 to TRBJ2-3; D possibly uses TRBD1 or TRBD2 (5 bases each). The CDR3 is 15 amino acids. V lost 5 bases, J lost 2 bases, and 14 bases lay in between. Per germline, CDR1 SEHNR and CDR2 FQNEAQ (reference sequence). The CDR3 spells CASSPGRSITDTQYF. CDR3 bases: TGTGCCAGCAGCCCGGGACGGAGCATCACAGATACGCAGTATTTT.

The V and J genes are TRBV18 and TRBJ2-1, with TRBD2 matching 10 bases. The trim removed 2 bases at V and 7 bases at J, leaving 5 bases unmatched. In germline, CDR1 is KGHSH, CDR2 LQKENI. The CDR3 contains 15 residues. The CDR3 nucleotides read TGTGCCAGCTCACCAAAAGCGGGAGGGATGAATGAGCAGTTCTTC. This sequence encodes CASSPKAGGMNEQFF.

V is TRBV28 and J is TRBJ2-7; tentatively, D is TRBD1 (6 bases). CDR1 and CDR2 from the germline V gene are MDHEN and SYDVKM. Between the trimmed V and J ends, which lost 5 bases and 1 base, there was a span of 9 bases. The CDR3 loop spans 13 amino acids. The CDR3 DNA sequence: TGTGCCAGCAGTCTACAGGGTTCCTACGAGCAGTACTTC. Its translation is CASSLQGSYEQYF.

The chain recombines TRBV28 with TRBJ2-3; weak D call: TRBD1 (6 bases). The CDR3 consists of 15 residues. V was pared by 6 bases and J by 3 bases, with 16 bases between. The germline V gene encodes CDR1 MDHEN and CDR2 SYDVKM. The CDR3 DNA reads TGTGCCAGCAGGAAACAGGGTCTCGGGACAGATACGCAGTATTTT. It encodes CASRKQGLGTDTQYF.

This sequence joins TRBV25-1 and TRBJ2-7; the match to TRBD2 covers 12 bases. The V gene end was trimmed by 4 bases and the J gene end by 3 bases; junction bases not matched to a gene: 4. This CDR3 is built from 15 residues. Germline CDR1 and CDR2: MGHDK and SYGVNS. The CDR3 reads CASSAGTSGYYEQYF. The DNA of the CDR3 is TGTGCCAGCAGTGCGGGGACTAGCGGGTACTACGAGCAGTACTTC.